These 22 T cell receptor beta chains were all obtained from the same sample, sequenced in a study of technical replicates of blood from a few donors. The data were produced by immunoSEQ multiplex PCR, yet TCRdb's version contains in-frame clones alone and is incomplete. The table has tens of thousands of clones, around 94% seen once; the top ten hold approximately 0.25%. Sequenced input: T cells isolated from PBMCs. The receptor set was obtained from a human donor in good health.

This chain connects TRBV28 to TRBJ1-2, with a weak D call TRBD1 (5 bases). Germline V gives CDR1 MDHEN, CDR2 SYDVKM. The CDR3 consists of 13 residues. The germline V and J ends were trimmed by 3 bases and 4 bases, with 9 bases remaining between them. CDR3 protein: CASSLLTAYGYTF. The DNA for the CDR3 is TGTGCCAGCAGTTTGTTGACAGCCTATGGCTACACCTTC.

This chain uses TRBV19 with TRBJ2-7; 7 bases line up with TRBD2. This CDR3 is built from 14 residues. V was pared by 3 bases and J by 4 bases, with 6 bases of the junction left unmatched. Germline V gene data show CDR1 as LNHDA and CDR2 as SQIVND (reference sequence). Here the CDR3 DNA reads TGTGCCAGTAGTATTGACCACGGGAGGTACGAGCAGTACTTC. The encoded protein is CASSIDHGRYEQYF.

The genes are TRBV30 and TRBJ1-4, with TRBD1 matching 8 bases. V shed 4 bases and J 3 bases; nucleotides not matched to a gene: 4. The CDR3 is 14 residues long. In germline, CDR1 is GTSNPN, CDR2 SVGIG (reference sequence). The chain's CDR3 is CAWNMGQANEKLFF. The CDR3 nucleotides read TGTGCCTGGAACATGGGACAGGCTAATGAAAAACTGTTTTTT.

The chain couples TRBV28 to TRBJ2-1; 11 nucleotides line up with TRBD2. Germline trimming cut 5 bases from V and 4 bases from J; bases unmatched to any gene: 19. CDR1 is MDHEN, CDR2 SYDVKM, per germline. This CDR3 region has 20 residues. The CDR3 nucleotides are TGTGCCAGCAGTCTCAATTATAGACCCCGGGGACTAGCGGTTTACAATGAGCAGTTCTTC. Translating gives CASSLNYRPRGLAVYNEQFF.

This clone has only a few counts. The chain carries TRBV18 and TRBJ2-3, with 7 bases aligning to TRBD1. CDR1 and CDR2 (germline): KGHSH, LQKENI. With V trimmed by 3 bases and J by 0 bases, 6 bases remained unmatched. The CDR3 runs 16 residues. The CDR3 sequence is CASSPVRGQSTDTQYF. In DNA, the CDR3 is TGTGCCAGCTCACCGGTCCGGGGACAGAGCACAGATACGCAGTATTTT.

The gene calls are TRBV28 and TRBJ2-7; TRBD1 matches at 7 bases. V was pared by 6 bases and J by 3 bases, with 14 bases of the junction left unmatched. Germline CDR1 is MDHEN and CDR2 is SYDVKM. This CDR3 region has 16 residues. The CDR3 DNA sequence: TGTGCCAGCAGCGATGCTATAGGACAGGTTAACTACGAGCAGTACTTC. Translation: CASSDAIGQVNYEQYF.

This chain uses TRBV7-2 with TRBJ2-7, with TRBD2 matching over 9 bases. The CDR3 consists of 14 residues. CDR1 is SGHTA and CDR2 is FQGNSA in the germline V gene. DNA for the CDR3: TGTGGGAGCAGCCCGCGGGAGGGGCCTTACGAGCAGTACTTC. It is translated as CGSSPREGPYEQYF.

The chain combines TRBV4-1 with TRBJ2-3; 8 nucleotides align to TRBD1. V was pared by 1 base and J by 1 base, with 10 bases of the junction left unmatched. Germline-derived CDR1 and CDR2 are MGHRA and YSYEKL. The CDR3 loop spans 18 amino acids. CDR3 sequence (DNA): TGCGCCAGCAGCCAAGGCGTAATACAGGGGGGCGGCACAGATACGCAGTATTTT. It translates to CASSQGVIQGGGTDTQYF.

The CDR3 here is CASTQGYTGELFF. CDR3 nucleotide sequence: TGTGCCAGTACGCAGGGTTACACCGGGGAGCTGTTTTTT. J is TRBJ2-2 and V is TRBV19; a weak D match, TRBD1 (5 bases). From germline, CDR1 is LNHDA and CDR2 SQIVND (reference sequence). The ends were cut back, 7 bases at V and 3 bases at J, with 9 bases in the middle. The CDR3 consists of 13 residues.

The CDR3: CASSLMWGVGSRATGELFF. The CDR3 DNA is TGTGCCAGCAGCTTAATGTGGGGGGTGGGATCCCGGGCCACCGGGGAGCTGTTTTTT. The J gene is TRBJ2-2, the V gene TRBV7-2; a possible D gene is TRBD2 (6 bases). V gave up 2 bases and J gave up 4 bases, with 23 bases separating them. This CDR3 comprises 19 residues. Germline V gene data show CDR1 as SGHTA and CDR2 as FQGNSA.

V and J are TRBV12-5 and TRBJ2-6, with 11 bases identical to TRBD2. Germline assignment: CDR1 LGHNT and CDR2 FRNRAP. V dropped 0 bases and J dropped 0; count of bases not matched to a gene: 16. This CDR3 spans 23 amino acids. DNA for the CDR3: TGTGCTAGTGGTTTGGTACTTCGTTGGTCGACTAGCGGGGAGATCTCTGGGGCCAACGTCCTGACTTTC. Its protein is CASGLVLRWSTSGEISGANVLTF. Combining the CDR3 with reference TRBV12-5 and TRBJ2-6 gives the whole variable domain DARVTQTPRHKVTEMGQEVTMRCQPILGHNTVFWYRQTMMQGLELLAYFRNRAPLDDSGMPKDRFSAEMPDATLATLKIQPSEPRDSAVYFCASGLVLRWSTSGEISGANVLTFGAGSRLTVL.

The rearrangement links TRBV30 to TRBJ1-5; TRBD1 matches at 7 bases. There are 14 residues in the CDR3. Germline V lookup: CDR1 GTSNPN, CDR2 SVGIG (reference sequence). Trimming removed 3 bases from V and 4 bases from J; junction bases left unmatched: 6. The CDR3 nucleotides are TGTGCCTGGAGCGAGGGACAGCATAATCAGCCCCAGCATTTT. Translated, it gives CAWSEGQHNQPQHF.

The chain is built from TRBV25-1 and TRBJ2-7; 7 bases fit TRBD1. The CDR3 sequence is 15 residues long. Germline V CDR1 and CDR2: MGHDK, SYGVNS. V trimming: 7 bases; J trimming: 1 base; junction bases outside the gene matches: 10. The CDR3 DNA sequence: TGTGCCAGCACCACCGGGACAGAGTTTTCCTACGAGCAGTACTTC. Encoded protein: CASTTGTEFSYEQYF.

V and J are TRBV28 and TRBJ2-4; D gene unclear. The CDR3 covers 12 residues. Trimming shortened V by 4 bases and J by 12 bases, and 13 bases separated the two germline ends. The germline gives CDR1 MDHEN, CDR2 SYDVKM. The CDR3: CASSSSGQAQYF. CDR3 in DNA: TGTGCCAGCAGTTCCTCCGGTCAGGCTCAGTACTTC. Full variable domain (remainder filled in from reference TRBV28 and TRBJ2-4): DVKVTQSSRYLVKRTGEKVFLECVQDMDHENMFWYRQDPGLGLRLIYFSYDVKMKEKGDIPEGYSVSREKKERFSLILESASTNQTSMYLCASSSSGQAQYFGAGTRLSVL.

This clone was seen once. Here the CDR3 reads CASSSTGGDSETQYF. For the CDR3, the DNA is TGTGCCAGCAGCTCCACAGGGGGCGATTCGGAGACCCAGTACTTC. V gene TRBV7-9 combines with J gene TRBJ2-5; 9 bases align to TRBD1. The germline V gene has CDR1 SEHNR and CDR2 FQNEAQ (reference sequence). V lost 4 bases to trimming and J lost 5 bases; unmatched junction nucleotides: 8. The CDR3 totals 15 residues.

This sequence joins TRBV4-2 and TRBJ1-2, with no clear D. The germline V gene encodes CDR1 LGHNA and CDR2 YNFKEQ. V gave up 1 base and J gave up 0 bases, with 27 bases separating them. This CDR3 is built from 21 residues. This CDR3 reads CASSQVDGSERSDFPNYGYTF. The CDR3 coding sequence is TGTGCCAGCAGCCAAGTTGACGGGTCAGAGCGGTCCGACTTCCCTAACTATGGCTACACCTTC.

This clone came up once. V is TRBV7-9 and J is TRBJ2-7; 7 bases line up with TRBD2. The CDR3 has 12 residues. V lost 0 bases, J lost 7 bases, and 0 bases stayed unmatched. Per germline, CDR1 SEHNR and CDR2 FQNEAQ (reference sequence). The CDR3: CASSLAGGEQYF. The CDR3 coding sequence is TGTGCCAGCAGCTTAGCCGGGGGGGAGCAGTACTTC. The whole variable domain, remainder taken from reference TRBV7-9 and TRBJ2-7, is DTGVSQNPRHKITKRGQNVTFRCDPISEHNRLYWYRQTLGQGPEFLTYFQNEAQLEKSRLLSDRFSAERPKGSFSTLEIQRTEQGDSAMYLCASSLAGGEQYFGPGTRLTVT.

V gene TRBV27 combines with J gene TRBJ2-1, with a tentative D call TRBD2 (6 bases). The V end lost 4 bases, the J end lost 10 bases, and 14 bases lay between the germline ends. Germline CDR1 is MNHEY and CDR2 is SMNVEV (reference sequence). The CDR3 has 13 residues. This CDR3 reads CASSSPSAREQFF. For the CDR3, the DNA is TGTGCCAGCAGTTCCCCTAGCGCCAGGGAGCAGTTCTTC.

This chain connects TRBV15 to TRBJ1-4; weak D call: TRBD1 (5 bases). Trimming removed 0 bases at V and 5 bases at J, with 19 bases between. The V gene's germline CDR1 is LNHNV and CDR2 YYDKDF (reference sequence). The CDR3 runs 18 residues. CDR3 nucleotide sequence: TGTGCCACCAGCAGAGACCCCGCTTACGACAGTAACAATGAAAAACTGTTTTTT. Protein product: CATSRDPAYDSNNEKLFF.

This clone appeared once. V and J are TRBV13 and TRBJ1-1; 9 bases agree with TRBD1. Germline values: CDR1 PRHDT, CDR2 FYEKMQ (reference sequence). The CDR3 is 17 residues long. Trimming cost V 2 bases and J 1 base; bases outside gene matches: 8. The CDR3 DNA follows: TGTGCCAGCAGCTTAAAGGTACCGGGACAGGGGAACACTGAAGCTTTCTTT. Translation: CASSLKVPGQGNTEAFF.

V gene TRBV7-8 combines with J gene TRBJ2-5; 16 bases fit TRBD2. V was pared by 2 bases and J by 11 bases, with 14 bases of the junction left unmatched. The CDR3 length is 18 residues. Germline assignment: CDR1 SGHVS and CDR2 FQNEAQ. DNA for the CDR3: TGTGCCAGCAGCTTATACACCGGGACTAGCGGGAGGGCCGCTTCTCAGTACTTC. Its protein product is CASSLYTGTSGRAASQYF.

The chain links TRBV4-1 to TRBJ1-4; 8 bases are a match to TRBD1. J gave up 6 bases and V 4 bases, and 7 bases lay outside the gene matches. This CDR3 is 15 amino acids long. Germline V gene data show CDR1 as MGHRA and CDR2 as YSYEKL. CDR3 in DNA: TGCGCCAGCAGCCGCCAGACAGGGGTGGATGAAAAACTGTTTTTT. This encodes CASSRQTGVDEKLFF.